These 3 T cell receptor beta chains came from one sample sequenced in a study of blood T cell repertoires in COVID-19. Here immunoSEQ multiplex PCR was the method, and the copy in TCRdb shows in-frame clones only, minus some. The top ten hold about 2.5% of the sample, which has under 300,000 clones, roughly 88% seen once. What was sequenced was PBMCs or T cells enriched from blood (not recorded which). These receptor sequences come from a woman aged 40 to 49 with acute COVID-19.

J is TRBJ1-6 and V is TRBV9; 9 bases are a match to TRBD1. This CDR3 contains 16 residues. With 3 bases clipped from V and 10 bases from J, the junction kept 11 bases outside the gene matches. The germline V gene has CDR1 SGDLS and CDR2 YYNGEE. The CDR3 DNA is TGTGCCAGCAGCGCCTGGGACAGGGTGAGGGGATCACCCCTCCACTTT. Protein: CASSAWDRVRGSPLHF.

The chain employs TRBV5-1 and TRBJ2-7, with 11 nucleotides matching TRBD2. J lost 1 base, V lost 6 bases, and 3 bases had no gene match. The CDR3 covers 14 residues. Germline CDR1 and CDR2: SGHRS and YFSETQ. CDR3 sequence (DNA): TGCGCCAGCAAGGGGACTAGCGGATCCTACGAGCAGTACTTC. It is translated as CASKGTSGSYEQYF.

V gene TRBV5-1 combines with J gene TRBJ1-1; no clear D. CDR3 length: 13 amino acids. V was trimmed by 0 bases and J by 4 bases, leaving 7 bases between them. CDR1 SGHRS and CDR2 YFSETQ come from the germline V gene. The CDR3 here is CASSLEQFTEAFF. For the CDR3, the DNA is TGCGCCAGCAGCTTGGAACAATTCACTGAAGCTTTCTTT.